This T cell receptor (beta chain) emerged from a study of chemoradiotherapy in HPV16-positive cancers. Study-wide findings and caveats: Candidate HPV-specific clones and E7-related TCR motifs grew in tumor during treatment. For HPV16-positive patients, expanding HPV-responsive T cells associated with longer recurrence-free survival.

Clones were read by immunoSEQ multiplex PCR, and TCRdb kept only the in-frame ones, dropping some. The sample holds about 68,000 clones, almost 90% seen once. With respect to this clone: Its antigen is undetermined.

Germline CDR1 and CDR2: SGHRS and YFSETQ. Trimming took off 7 bases at V and 6 bases at J, with 13 bases between the two ends. This CDR3 has 12 residues. The chain has TRBV5-1 and TRBJ1-1; unclear D gene. This clonotype originated in a human donor with HPV-associated anogenital cancer. Sequenced here: blood, sampled from a patient who underwent chemoradiotherapy. The CDR3: CASRPSEAEAFF. Written as DNA, the CDR3 is TGCGCCAGCCGCCCCAGCGAGGCTGAAGCTTTCTTT. Combining the CDR3 with reference TRBV5-1 and TRBJ1-1 gives the whole variable domain KAGVTQTPRYLIKTRGQQVTLSCSPISGHRSVSWYQQTPGQGLQFLFEYFSETQRNKGNFPGRFSGRQFSNSRSEMNVSTLELGDSALYLCASRPSEAEAFFGQGTRLTVV.